A single sample is the source of the 15 T cell receptor beta chains below, sequenced in a study of cytomegalovirus exposure and HLA in healthy donors. Method: immunoSEQ multiplex PCR; TCRdb's copy keeps in-frame clones and lacks some. The sample holds about 200,000 clones; around 80% are singletons and the top ten take 1% to 1.5%. Sequenced: PBMCs. These receptors all come from a woman under 40 in good health and CMV-seronegative.

The sample holds one count of this clone. V gene TRBV5-1 combines with J gene TRBJ2-5; 10 nucleotides align to TRBD2. Germline CDR1 SGHRS, CDR2 YFSETQ. Trimming took 0 bases from V and 5 from J; bases not matched to a gene: 10. The CDR3 runs 17 residues. The chain's CDR3 is CASSLDPGTSERETQYF. The CDR3 nucleotides are TGCGCCAGCAGCTTGGACCCTGGGACTAGCGAACGGGAGACCCAGTACTTC.

The chain has TRBV14 and TRBJ1-3; D uncertain. Trimming took off 6 bases at V and 0 bases at J, with 6 bases between the two ends. Germline loops: CDR1 SGHDN, CDR2 FVKESK. The CDR3 has 13 residues. DNA of the CDR3: TGTGCCAGCAGGAGGGACTCTGGAAACACCATATATTTT. Residues: CASRRDSGNTIYF.

In its sample, this clone was seen once. The V gene is TRBV4-1, the J gene TRBJ1-6; the D gene is possibly TRBD1 (6 bases). The CDR3 has 15 residues. The germline V gene encodes CDR1 MGHRA and CDR2 YSYEKL. The ends were cut back, 0 bases at V and 10 bases at J, with 13 bases in the middle. Written as DNA, the CDR3 is TGCGCCAGCAGCCAAGATGGACAGACTAACTCACCCCTCCACTTT. Residues: CASSQDGQTNSPLHF.

The chain links TRBV5-4 to TRBJ1-4; D is uncertain. This CDR3 comprises 14 residues. CDR1 and CDR2 from the germline V gene are SGHNT and YYREEE (reference sequence). V lost 2 bases, J lost 8 bases, and 13 bases lay in between. The CDR3 region is CASSLGGVREKLFF. The CDR3 DNA sequence: TGTGCCAGCAGCTTAGGTGGAGTAAGAGAAAAACTGTTTTTT.

This clone appeared many times. V and J are TRBV7-9 and TRBJ2-2, with D unresolved. The germline CDR1 and CDR2 sequences are SEHNR and FQNEAQ (reference sequence). V was pared by 4 bases and J by 6 bases, with 6 bases between. This CDR3 has 12 residues. This CDR3 reads CASSSSAGELFF. The CDR3 bases are TGTGCCAGCAGCTCCTCTGCCGGGGAGCTGTTTTTT.

The chain recombines TRBV2 with TRBJ1-5, with D perhaps TRBD1 (5 bases). V was cut by 6 bases and J by 1 base, with 10 bases left in between. There are 14 residues in the CDR3. Germline CDR1 and CDR2: SNHLY and FYNNEI. The CDR3 region has the DNA TGTGCCAGCAGGATAGGACACAGCAATCAGCCCCAGCATTTT. Encoded protein: CASRIGHSNQPQHF.

The V gene is TRBV28, the J gene TRBJ2-7; tentative D call: TRBD2 (7 bases). Germline loops: CDR1 MDHEN, CDR2 SYDVKM. The CDR3 loop spans 14 amino acids. Trimming pared 6 bases from V and 2 bases from J, leaving 14 bases between. The CDR3 coding sequence is TGTGCCAGCAGAGGGGGGGGTGGGGCCTACGAGCAGTACTTC. This gives the protein CASRGGGGAYEQYF.

The rearrangement joins TRBV30 to TRBJ2-2; 11 positions agree with TRBD2. The germline gives CDR1 GTSNPN, CDR2 SVGIG (reference sequence). V was pared by 5 bases and J by 4 bases, with 9 bases of the junction left unmatched. The CDR3 sequence is 16 residues long. Here the CDR3 reads CAWDPLAGGVTGELFF. CDR3 DNA: TGTGCCTGGGATCCCCTAGCGGGAGGCGTCACCGGGGAGCTGTTTTTT.

CDR3 DNA sequence: TGTGCCAGCAGCTCCTCGGGGGGGAATGAAAAACTGTTTTTT. It yields the protein CASSSSGGNEKLFF. V usage is TRBV11-2 and J usage is TRBJ1-4, with D perhaps TRBD1 (5 bases). The CDR3 spans 14 residues. The V end lost 4 bases, the J end lost 5 bases, and 11 bases lay between the germline ends. Germline V gene data show CDR1 as SGHAT and CDR2 as FQNNGV.

This clone occurred many times. The chain employs TRBV19 and TRBJ1-5; D is possibly TRBD1 (6 bases). The CDR3 sequence is 15 residues long. Germline V gene data show CDR1 as LNHDA and CDR2 as SQIVND (reference sequence). V dropped 6 bases and J dropped 3 bases, with 15 bases sitting between them. CDR3 sequence (DNA): TGTGCCAGTAGCGGAAAGACAGGCAACAATCAGCCCCAGCATTTT. This gives the protein CASSGKTGNNQPQHF.

The chain links TRBV10-1 to TRBJ1-2; 7 bases align to TRBD1. CDR1 is WNHNN, CDR2 SYGVQD, per germline (reference sequence). The length of the CDR3 is 16 residues. V shed 4 bases and J 7 bases; nucleotides not matched to a gene: 15. CDR3 residues: CASSGGQANRLAGYTF. CDR3 DNA: TGCGCCAGCAGTGGAGGACAGGCCAACCGGCTGGCTGGCTACACCTTC.

The chain couples TRBV5-1 to TRBJ1-2; no definite D call. Germline CDR1 is SGHRS and CDR2 is YFSETQ. The CDR3 is 12 amino acids. Trimming left V 6 bases short and J 2 bases short, with 8 bases between. CDR3 in amino acids: CASTDINYGYTF. The CDR3, as DNA: TGCGCCAGCACCGACATAAACTATGGCTACACCTTC. The full variable domain, with the rest looked up from reference TRBV5-1 and TRBJ1-2, is KAGVTQTPRYLIKTRGQQVTLSCSPISGHRSVSWYQQTPGQGLQFLFEYFSETQRNKGNFPGRFSGRQFSNSRSEMNVSTLELGDSALYLCASTDINYGYTFGSGTRLTVV.

This clone was counted once. V and J are TRBV18 and TRBJ2-1; TRBD2 aligns across 13 bases. CDR3 length: 17 residues. Germline CDR1 is KGHSH and CDR2 is LQKENI. After removal of 3 bases from V and 0 bases from J, the junction contained 2 bases not matched to a gene. This CDR3 is CASSPRTSGGSYNEQFF. Written as DNA, the CDR3 is TGTGCCAGCTCACCCCGGACTAGCGGGGGCTCCTACAATGAGCAGTTCTTC.

This chain uses TRBV28 with TRBJ1-2, with a weak D call TRBD1 (6 bases). V lost 6 bases, J lost 8 bases, and 16 bases lay in between. Germline V CDR1 and CDR2: MDHEN, SYDVKM. The CDR3 has 13 amino acids. In DNA form, the CDR3 reads TGTGCCAGCAGCCCGGGGGGGCGGAGGGGCTACACCTTC. It yields the protein CASSPGGRRGYTF.

The CDR3 protein is CASSRDSASTDTQYF. Here the CDR3 DNA reads TGCGCCAGCAGCAGGGACTCGGCTAGCACAGATACGCAGTATTTT. The chain employs TRBV5-1 and TRBJ2-3; possibly TRBD2 for D (6 bases). Germline loops: CDR1 SGHRS, CDR2 YFSETQ. Trimming cost V 4 bases and J 0 bases, with 12 bases left between them. The CDR3 extends over 15 amino acids.